Following are 23 T cell receptor beta chains from one sample sequenced in a study of beta chain features in type 1 diabetes. The antigens for these receptors are not known. Notes on the study in general: TCRB CDR3s from Type 1 diabetes patients were moderately but significantly shorter in all four CD4+ subsets.

cDNA synthesis used the whole RNA isolate, giving expressed TCRB sequences. Only in-frame clones appear in the TCRdb table, and some are missing; sequencing was by immunoSEQ multiplex PCR. Of over 650,000 clones in the sample, around 15% are singletons; the top ten hold around 0.04%. The sample consisted of naive CD4+ T cells from blood. Receptors were obtained from a man in his late teens or twenties with type 1 diabetes.

This clone has more than one count but fewer than ten. The chain joins TRBV20-1 to TRBJ2-5, with D perhaps matching TRBD1 (5 bases). The CDR3 contains 9 residues. V was pared by 6 bases and J by 10 bases, with 9 bases between. CDR1 DFQATT and CDR2 SNEGSKA come from the germline V gene (reference sequence). The DNA for the CDR3 is TGCAGTGCCCAGGGTAACCAGTACTTC. Amino acids: CSAQGNQYF.

The chain has TRBV27 and TRBJ2-2, with 10 bases matching TRBD1. This CDR3 is built from 16 residues. Per the germline V gene, CDR1 is MNHEY and CDR2 is SMNVEV (reference sequence). After removal of 5 bases from V and 6 bases from J, the junction contained 9 bases not matched to a gene. The chain's CDR3 is CASSPWTGGGPGELFF. CDR3 in DNA: TGTGCCAGCAGTCCCTGGACAGGGGGAGGCCCCGGGGAGCTGTTTTTT.

The J gene is TRBJ1-2, the V gene TRBV11-2; perhaps TRBD1 as D (5 bases). This CDR3 is 16 amino acids long. Trimming pared 5 bases from V and 0 bases from J, leaving 16 bases between. Per the germline V gene, CDR1 is SGHAT and CDR2 is FQNNGV. The CDR3 is CASSPLEGRANYGYTF. CDR3 in DNA: TGTGCCAGCAGCCCCCTGGAGGGGCGAGCTAACTATGGCTACACCTTC.

The table lists this clone with a few counts. This CDR3 is also generated by other DNA sequences in the sample. J is TRBJ2-5 and V is TRBV28, with D unresolved. V lost 3 bases, J lost 3 bases, and 8 bases lay in between. CDR1 MDHEN and CDR2 SYDVKM come from the germline V gene. This CDR3 comprises 13 residues. The CDR3 coding sequence is TGTGCCAGCAGTTTGGGAAGGGAAGAGACCCAGTACTTC. As protein: CASSLGREETQYF.

This clone has just a few counts. The rearrangement links TRBV4-3 to TRBJ2-3; 14 bases are a match to TRBD2. Per germline, CDR1 LGHNA and CDR2 YSLEER. V shed 0 bases, J shed 0 bases, and the junction held 8 bases outside the gene matches. CDR3 size: 20 residues. As DNA, the CDR3 is TGCGCCAGCAGCCAAGAGACTAGCGGGGGGGCCCGTTATAGCACAGATACGCAGTATTTT. Translation gives CASSQETSGGARYSTDTQYF.

This clone was seen a handful of times. V is TRBV14 and J is TRBJ1-2; TRBD1 might be the D (6 bases). The germline gives CDR1 SGHDN, CDR2 FVKESK. V was cut by 4 bases and J by 2 bases, with 8 bases left in between. The CDR3 consists of 13 residues. Here the CDR3 reads CASSPQGNYGYTF. The DNA of the CDR3 is TGTGCCAGCAGCCCACAGGGAAACTATGGCTACACCTTC.

This chain joins TRBV6-5 and TRBJ1-1; TRBD1 might be the D (5 bases). The CDR3 loop spans 13 amino acids. V lost 5 bases and J lost 10, with 17 bases in between. Germline-derived CDR1 and CDR2 are MNHEY and SVGAGI. The CDR3 DNA is TGTGCCAGCAGTGTCACCGGACAAGAGAGAGCTTTCTTT. Residues: CASSVTGQERAFF.

The chain recombines TRBV14 with TRBJ2-7, with TRBD2 matching 9 bases. The CDR3 runs to 16 residues. CDR1 and CDR2 (germline): SGHDN, FVKESK. V shed 1 base and J 2 bases; nucleotides not matched to a gene: 6. CDR3 DNA: TGTGCCAGCAGCCAAGTTGGGGGACTAGCACCCTACGAGCAGTACTTC. Amino acid sequence: CASSQVGGLAPYEQYF.

The rearrangement links TRBV29-1 to TRBJ1-5; TRBD1 is a possible D gene (6 bases). This CDR3 contains 13 residues. Trimming removed 6 bases at V and 5 bases at J, with 14 bases between. Germline V gene sequence: CDR1 SQVTM, CDR2 ANQGSEA. This chain's CDR3 is CSVQQGLDQPQHF. The CDR3 DNA follows: TGCAGCGTACAACAGGGTCTAGATCAGCCCCAGCATTTT.

This chain links TRBV7-2 with TRBJ1-1; D not certain. The V end lost 5 bases, the J end lost 3 bases, and 13 bases lay between the germline ends. This CDR3 region has 14 residues. Germline CDR1 and CDR2: SGHTA and FQGNSA. Here the CDR3 DNA reads TGTGCCAGCAGCCCCCGGATTAGGGACACTGAAGCTTTCTTT. Protein product: CASSPRIRDTEAFF.

The J gene is TRBJ2-7, the V gene TRBV28, with 8 nucleotides matching TRBD1. V lost 6 bases and J lost 2; bases outside the gene matches: 6. CDR1 and CDR2 from the germline V gene are MDHEN and SYDVKM. This CDR3 is 14 amino acids long. The CDR3 spells CASRGGQGTYEQYF. CDR3 coding DNA: TGTGCCAGCAGGGGAGGACAGGGAACCTACGAGCAGTACTTC.

On this clone: Other DNA sequences in the sample encode the same CDR3. V is TRBV5-4 and J is TRBJ2-2; no clear D gene. This CDR3 has 14 residues. Germline CDR1 reads SGHNT; CDR2 reads YYREEE (reference sequence). Trimming removed 0 bases at V and 2 bases at J, with 5 bases between. As DNA, the CDR3 is TGTGCCAGCAGCTTGGGGGGAAACACCGGGGAGCTGTTTTTT. Protein product: CASSLGGNTGELFF.

The V and J genes are TRBV11-3 and TRBJ2-2, with 9 nucleotides matching TRBD1. J gave up 3 bases and V 0 bases, and 8 bases lay outside the gene matches. The germline V gene has CDR1 SGHNT and CDR2 YENEEA. This CDR3 region has 18 residues. The DNA of the CDR3 is TGTGCCAGCAGCTTAGAATGGGGGACAGGGCGAGACACCGGGGAGCTGTTTTTT. It translates to CASSLEWGTGRDTGELFF. The whole variable domain, filled in from reference TRBV11-3 and TRBJ2-2, reads EAGVVQSPRYKIIEKKQPVAFWCNPISGHNTLYWYLQNLGQGPELLIRYENEEAVDDSQLPKDRFSAERLKGVDSTLKIQPAELGDSAVYLCASSLEWGTGRDTGELFFGEGSRLTVL.

This clone was counted a few times. The rearrangement uses TRBV7-9 and TRBJ2-1, with D tentatively TRBD2 (5 bases). Germline CDR1 and CDR2: SEHNR and FQNEAQ (reference sequence). This CDR3 has 15 amino acids. V lost 1 base to trimming and J lost 6 bases, with 13 bases between them. The CDR3 sequence: CASSLGSVSLNEQFF. The CDR3 coding sequence is TGTGCCAGCAGCTTAGGTAGCGTCTCCCTCAATGAGCAGTTCTTC.

The sample holds a few counts of this clone. The chain carries TRBV5-8 and TRBJ2-6, with D unclear. The germline gives CDR1 SGHTS, CDR2 YDEGEE. The CDR3 extends over 15 amino acids. Trimming stripped 2 bases from V and 2 bases from J, with 8 bases between. CDR3 nucleotides: TGTGCCAGCAGCTTACCCCCCGCTGGGGCCAACGTCCTGACTTTC. As protein: CASSLPPAGANVLTF.

The chain links TRBV5-1 to TRBJ2-3, with D possibly TRBD1 on 6 matching bases. Trimming cost V 5 bases and J 2 bases, with 12 bases left between them. The germline V gene encodes CDR1 SGHRS and CDR2 YFSETQ. The CDR3 totals 14 residues. The CDR3 bases are TGCGCCAGCAGTCAGGACAGCTCCACAGATACGCAGTATTTT. As protein: CASSQDSSTDTQYF.

Only a few counts were recorded for this clone. The V and J genes are TRBV4-3 and TRBJ1-2, with D hard to call. Germline-derived CDR1 and CDR2 are LGHNA and YSLEER. The V and J ends lost 0 bases and 5 bases respectively, with 16 bases between them. This CDR3 is built from 16 residues. The CDR3 region is CASSQDLSGLGYGYTF. DNA for the CDR3: TGCGCCAGCAGCCAAGATCTGTCGGGTTTGGGGTATGGCTACACCTTC.

This chain uses TRBV6-5 with TRBJ1-2; a possible D gene is TRBD1 (5 bases). This CDR3 region has 14 residues. Germline V gives CDR1 MNHEY, CDR2 SVGAGI. The V end lost 8 bases, the J end lost 4 bases, and 17 bases lay between the germline ends. CDR3 protein: CASGETVGVYGYTF. In DNA, the CDR3 is TGTGCCAGCGGCGAGACAGTGGGGGTCTATGGCTACACCTTC.

The chain uses TRBV6-5 and TRBJ1-1, with D possibly TRBD1 on 6 matching bases. CDR1 and CDR2 (germline): MNHEY, SVGAGI. The CDR3 is 11 amino acids. Trimming cost V 7 bases and J 8 bases, with 11 bases left between them. The DNA for the CDR3 is TGTGCCAGCAATGACAGGCAAGAAGCTTTCTTT. As protein: CASNDRQEAFF.

V and J are TRBV11-2 and TRBJ2-7; TRBD2 aligns across 12 bases. V was clipped by 5 bases and J by 2 bases; unmatched bases: 13. Germline CDR1 reads SGHAT; CDR2 reads FQNNGV. The CDR3 totals 18 residues. The CDR3 DNA sequence: TGTGCCAGCAGCCGGCGACTAGCGGGAGTTCGGGGAACCTACGAGCAGTACTTC. Protein sequence: CASSRRLAGVRGTYEQYF.

This chain connects TRBV5-1 to TRBJ2-1, with 11 bases aligning to TRBD2. V lost 2 bases and J lost 3; bases outside the gene matches: 4. The CDR3 extends over 16 amino acids. The germline V gene has CDR1 SGHRS and CDR2 YFSETQ. In DNA form, the CDR3 reads TGCGCCAGCAGCTTTATCCTAGCGGGGGGCTACAATGAGCAGTTCTTC. Its protein is CASSFILAGGYNEQFF.

This clone has more than one count but fewer than ten. The chain links TRBV20-1 to TRBJ2-3; TRBD1 is a possible D gene (5 bases). Trimming stripped 7 bases from V and 2 bases from J, with 7 bases between. CDR1 is DFQATT and CDR2 is SNEGSKA in the germline V gene (reference sequence). The CDR3 is made up of 11 amino acids. The CDR3 loop is CSEQDTDTQYF. The CDR3 DNA reads as TGCAGTGAACAGGACACAGATACGCAGTATTTT.

This chain links TRBV30 with TRBJ1-1; D uncertain. Trimming cost V 1 base and J 6 bases, with 12 bases left between them. The CDR3 runs 13 residues. The germline gives CDR1 GTSNPN, CDR2 SVGIG (reference sequence). The CDR3 reads CAWSGGYRAEAFF. DNA for the CDR3: TGTGCCTGGAGTGGAGGGTATCGGGCTGAAGCTTTCTTT.